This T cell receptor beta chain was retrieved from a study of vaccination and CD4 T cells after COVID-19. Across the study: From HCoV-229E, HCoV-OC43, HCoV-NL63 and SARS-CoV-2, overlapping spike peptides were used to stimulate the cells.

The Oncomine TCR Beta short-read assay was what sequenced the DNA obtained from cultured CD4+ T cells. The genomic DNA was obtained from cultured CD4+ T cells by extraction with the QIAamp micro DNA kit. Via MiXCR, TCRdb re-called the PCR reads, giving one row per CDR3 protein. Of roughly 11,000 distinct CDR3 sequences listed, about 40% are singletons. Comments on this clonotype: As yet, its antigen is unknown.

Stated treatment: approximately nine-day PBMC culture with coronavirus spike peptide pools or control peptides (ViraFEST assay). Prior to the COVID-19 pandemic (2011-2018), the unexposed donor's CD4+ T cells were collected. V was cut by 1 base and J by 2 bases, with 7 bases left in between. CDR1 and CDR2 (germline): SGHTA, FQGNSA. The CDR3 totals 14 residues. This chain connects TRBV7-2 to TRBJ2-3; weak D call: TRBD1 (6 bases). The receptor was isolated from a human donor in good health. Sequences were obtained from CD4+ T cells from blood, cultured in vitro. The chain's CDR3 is CASSLDRDTDTQYF. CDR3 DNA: TGTGCCAGCAGCTTAGACAGGGACACAGATACGCAGTATTTT.